What follows are 14 T cell receptor beta chains derived from one specimen sequenced in a study of blood T cells in healthy people across ages. A second PCR, run for roughly 6 to 11 cycles, used a sample-barcoded 5' primer plus a J-beta primer mix. TCRdb re-called the 5' RACE reads with MiXCR, one entry per CDR3 protein. The table records 1.5 million or so distinct CDR3 sequences, around two fifths of them present only once. The sequencing sample was made of blood. Receptors originate from a woman in her late teens or twenties in good health.

This clonotype has just one count. The V call is TRBV28, the J call TRBJ2-1; unclear D gene. The CDR3 has 16 residues. Per germline, CDR1 MDHEN and CDR2 SYDVKM. The ends were cut back, 6 bases at V and 7 bases at J, with 22 bases in the middle. The DNA of the CDR3 is TGTGCCAGCAGCCTGACCTTTCTACGGCTCGGAAATGAGCAGTTCTTC. It encodes CASSLTFLRLGNEQFF.

The genes are TRBV6-5 and TRBJ2-5; TRBD1 aligns across 7 bases. Near its end, the DNA agrees better with TRBJ2-7, so the J call may be wrong. This CDR3 is 16 amino acids long. CDR1 and CDR2 from the germline V gene are MNHEY and SVGAGI. The CDR3: CASSPTSDRVNCEQYF. CDR3 bases: TGTGCCAGCAGCCCCACGTCTGACAGGGTTAACTGCGAGCAGTACTTC.

This clonotype has ten or more counts. The chain links TRBV6-4 to TRBJ2-1, with 8 bases matching TRBD1. The germline gives CDR1 MRHNA, CDR2 SNTAGT. Losses at the gene ends were 3 bases for V and 3 bases for J; bases not matched to a gene: 1. CDR3 length equals 14 residues. The CDR3 is CASSEDRDYNEQFF. The CDR3 bases are TGTGCCAGCAGTGAGGACAGGGACTACAATGAGCAGTTCTTC.

This clonotype was counted many times. The CDR3, as DNA: TGTGCCAGCAGTTTAAGCTCTGGGGCCAACGTCCTGACTTTC. Its protein is CASSLSSGANVLTF. The J gene is TRBJ2-6, the V gene TRBV27; unclear D gene. Germline V gene lookup returns CDR1 MNHEY and CDR2 SMNVEV (reference sequence). The V end lost 2 bases, the J end lost 0 bases, and 2 bases lay between the germline ends. The CDR3 extends over 14 amino acids. Drawing the rest from reference TRBV27 and TRBJ2-6, the complete variable domain is EAQVTQNPRYLITVTGKKLTVTCSQNMNHEYMSWYRQDPGLGLRQIYYSMNVEVTDKGDVPEGYKVSRKEKRNFPLILESPSPNQTSLYFCASSLSSGANVLTFGAGSRLTVL.

The gene calls are TRBV18 and TRBJ2-2; D is ambiguous. The V end lost 0 bases, the J end lost 4 bases, and 9 bases lay between the germline ends. The CDR3 loop spans 15 amino acids. Germline CDR1 KGHSH, CDR2 LQKENI. CDR3 sequence (DNA): TGTGCCAGCTCACCACCGAGTTCGGGCACCGGGGAGCTGTTTTTT. Translation gives CASSPPSSGTGELFF.

This chain joins TRBV6-1 and TRBJ1-1, with a possible D match to TRBD1 (6 bases). CDR1 is MNHNS, CDR2 SASEGT, per germline. CDR3 length: 14 residues. V lost 3 bases, J lost 7 bases, and 15 bases lay in between. The CDR3 loop reads CASSDYTGFGEAFF. In DNA form, the CDR3 reads TGTGCCAGCAGTGACTATACAGGGTTTGGTGAAGCTTTCTTT.

V gene TRBV6-1 combines with J gene TRBJ2-7, with D perhaps matching TRBD1 (5 bases). Germline-derived CDR1 and CDR2 are MNHNS and SASEGT. The CDR3 extends over 14 amino acids. V was trimmed by 1 base and J by 4 bases, leaving 11 bases between them. CDR3 amino acids: CASSEDWGLYEQYF. The CDR3 coding sequence is TGTGCCAGCAGTGAAGATTGGGGCCTTTACGAGCAGTACTTC.

The chain is built from TRBV28 and TRBJ2-7, with 9 bases lining up with TRBD2. TRBJ2-5 explains the end of the DNA better; the J call may be wrong. CDR3 size: 13 residues. Germline CDR1 and CDR2: MDHEN and SYDVKM. The CDR3 DNA is TGTGCCACCATAGCGGGGGTCACAGAGACCCAGTACTTC. Its protein is CATIAGVTETQYF.

The genes are TRBV3-1 and TRBJ2-7, with TRBD2 matching 10 bases. After removal of 0 bases from V and 1 base from J, the junction contained 3 bases not matched to a gene. This CDR3 has 16 amino acids. CDR1 LGHDT and CDR2 YNNKEL come from the germline V gene (reference sequence). The CDR3 region is CASSQDLTSGSYEQYF. Written as DNA, the CDR3 is TGTGCCAGCAGCCAAGATTTGACTAGCGGGTCCTACGAGCAGTACTTC.

V is TRBV28 and J is TRBJ2-1, with 8 bases lining up with TRBD2. CDR1 and CDR2 from the germline V gene are MDHEN and SYDVKM. There are 17 residues in the CDR3. V gave up 5 bases and J gave up 0 bases; unmatched junction bases: 9. Here the CDR3 DNA reads TGTGCCAGCAGTCCCAAAGCGGGGGCCCCCTCCTACAATGAGCAGTTCTTC. This translates into CASSPKAGAPSYNEQFF.

This clonotype was recorded a few times. The genes are TRBV9 and TRBJ2-3, with D perhaps assigned TRBD1 or TRBD2 (7 bases each). Per the germline V gene, CDR1 is SGDLS and CDR2 is YYNGEE. The CDR3 length is 18 residues. Trimming removed 3 bases from V and 4 bases from J, with 24 bases in between. The CDR3 region is CASSEFWLWGGGADTQYF. The CDR3 nucleotides read TGTGCCAGCAGCGAATTCTGGCTCTGGGGAGGGGGCGCAGATACGCAGTATTTT.

This clonotype was counted ten times or more. CDR3 sequence reads: CAWSVLGTDYNEQFF. Here the CDR3 DNA reads TGTGCCTGGAGTGTTTTGGGGACGGATTACAATGAGCAGTTCTTC. The chain employs TRBV30 and TRBJ2-1, with D perhaps assigned TRBD1 or TRBD2 (5 bases each). CDR3 length: 15 residues. Germline values: CDR1 GTSNPN, CDR2 SVGIG (reference sequence). Trimming removed 0 bases at V and 4 bases at J, with 13 bases between. The full variable domain, completed using reference TRBV30 and TRBJ2-1, is SQTIHQWPATLVQPVGSPLSLECTVEGTSNPNLYWYRQAAGRGLQLLFYSVGIGQISSEVPQNLSASRPQDRQFILSSKKLLLSDSGFYLCAWSVLGTDYNEQFFGPGTRLTVL.

This clonotype has only a few counts. This sequence joins TRBV20-1 and TRBJ2-4; D is perhaps TRBD1 or TRBD2 (6 bases each). This CDR3 spans 17 amino acids. Trimming took 0 bases from V and 1 from J, leaving 16 bases between them. The germline CDR1 and CDR2 sequences are DFQATT and SNEGSKA (reference sequence). CDR3 sequence: CSARDPPGARAKNIQYF. CDR3 bases: TGCAGTGCTAGAGATCCTCCGGGGGCTCGGGCCAAAAACATTCAGTACTTC.

The V gene is TRBV20-1, the J gene TRBJ2-7; the match to TRBD1 covers 7 bases. The J call may be in error: the DNA end matches TRBJ2-5 better. This CDR3 has 13 residues. Germline loops: CDR1 DFQATT, CDR2 SNEGSKA (reference sequence). Here the CDR3 reads CSAPGQLVETQYF. The CDR3 DNA is TGCAGTGCCCCGGGACAGCTAGTAGAGACCCAGTACTTC.